Given below is one T cell receptor (beta chain) in context. What it binds is not known. V gave up 7 bases and J gave up 7 bases, with 21 bases separating them. The V gene's germline CDR1 is SGHDT and CDR2 YYEEEE. CDR3 length: 14 residues. Only in-frame clones appear in the TCRdb table, and some are missing; sequencing was by immunoSEQ multiplex PCR. The sample consists of about 110,000 clones, over 75% of them appearing once. CTLA-4 blockade with ipilimumab, together with focal radiation, was given to patients with chemo-refractory metastatic non-small-cell lung cancer. The data are from a study of radiotherapy plus CTLA-4 blockade in lung cancer. The overall study: Objective responses were observed in 18% of patients, and disease control was achieved by 31%.

General study results and limits: According to reports, early shifts in blood T cell clones, alongside interferon-beta, forecast response most accurately. Once radiotherapy plus ipilimumab had been given, TCR clones derived from tumor expanded in blood.

Source: peripheral blood, taken from a patient treated with radiotherapy plus ipilimumab. The rearrangement links TRBV5-6 to TRBJ2-7; weak D call: TRBD1 (7 bases). The TCR was taken from a human donor with non-small cell lung cancer that progressed on radiotherapy plus ipilimumab. Some clones in this sample may be carry-over from other donors' samples. CDR3 sequence: CASRETGPQEEQYF. The CDR3 region has the DNA TGTGCCAGCCGGGAGACAGGGCCACAGGAAGAGCAGTACTTC. The variable domain in full, completed from reference TRBV5-6 and TRBJ2-7, reads DAGVTQSPTHLIKTRGQQVTLRCSPKSGHDTVSWYQQALGQGPQFIFQYYEEEERQRGNFPDRFSGHQFPNYSSELNVNALLLGDSALYLCASRETGPQEEQYFGPGTRLTVT.